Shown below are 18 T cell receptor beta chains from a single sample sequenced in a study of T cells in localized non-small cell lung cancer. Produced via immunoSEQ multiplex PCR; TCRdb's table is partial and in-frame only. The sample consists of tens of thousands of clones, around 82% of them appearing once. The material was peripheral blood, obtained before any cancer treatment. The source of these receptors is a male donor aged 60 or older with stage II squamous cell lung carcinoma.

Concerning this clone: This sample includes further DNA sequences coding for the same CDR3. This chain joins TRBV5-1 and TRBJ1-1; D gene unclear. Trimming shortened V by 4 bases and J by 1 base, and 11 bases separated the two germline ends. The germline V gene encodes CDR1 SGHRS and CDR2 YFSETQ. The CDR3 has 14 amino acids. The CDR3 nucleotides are TGCGCCAGCAGCGGAAACAGAAAGAACACTGAAGCTTTCTTT. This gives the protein CASSGNRKNTEAFF.

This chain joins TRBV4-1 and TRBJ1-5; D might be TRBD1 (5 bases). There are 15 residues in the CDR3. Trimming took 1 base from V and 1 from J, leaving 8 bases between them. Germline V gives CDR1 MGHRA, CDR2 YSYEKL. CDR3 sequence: CASSQVGESNQPQHF. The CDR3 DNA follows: TGCGCCAGCAGCCAAGTAGGGGAAAGCAATCAGCCCCAGCATTTT.

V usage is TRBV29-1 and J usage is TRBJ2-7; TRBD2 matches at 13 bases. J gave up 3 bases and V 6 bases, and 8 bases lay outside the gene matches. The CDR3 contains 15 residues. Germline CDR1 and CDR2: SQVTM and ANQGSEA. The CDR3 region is CSVTPGLAGNYEQYF. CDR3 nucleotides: TGCAGCGTCACCCCGGGACTAGCGGGGAACTACGAGCAGTACTTC.

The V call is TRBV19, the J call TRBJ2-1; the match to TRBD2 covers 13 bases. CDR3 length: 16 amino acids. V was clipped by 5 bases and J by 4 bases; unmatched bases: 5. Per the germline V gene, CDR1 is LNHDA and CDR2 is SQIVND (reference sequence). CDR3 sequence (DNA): TGTGCCAGTAGTTCAGCGACTAGCGGGGGGTACAATGAGCAGTTCTTC. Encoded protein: CASSSATSGGYNEQFF. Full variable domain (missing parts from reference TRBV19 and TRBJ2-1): DGGITQSPKYLFRKEGQNVTLSCEQNLNHDAMYWYRQDPGQGLRLIYYSQIVNDFQKGDIAEGYSVSREKKESFPLTVTSAQKNPTAFYLCASSSATSGGYNEQFFGPGTRLTVL.

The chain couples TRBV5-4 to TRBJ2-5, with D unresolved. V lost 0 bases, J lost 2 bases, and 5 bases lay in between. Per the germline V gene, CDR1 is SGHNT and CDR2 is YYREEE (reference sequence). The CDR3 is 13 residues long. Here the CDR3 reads CASSLGLQETQYF. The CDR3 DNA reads TGTGCCAGCAGCTTGGGACTGCAAGAGACCCAGTACTTC.

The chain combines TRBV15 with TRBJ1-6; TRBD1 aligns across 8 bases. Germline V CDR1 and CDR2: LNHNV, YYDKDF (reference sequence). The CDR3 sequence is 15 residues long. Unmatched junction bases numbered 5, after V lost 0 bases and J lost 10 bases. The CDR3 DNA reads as TGTGCCACCAGCAGAGAGGGGACAGGAGGATCACCCCTCCACTTT. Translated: CATSREGTGGSPLHF.

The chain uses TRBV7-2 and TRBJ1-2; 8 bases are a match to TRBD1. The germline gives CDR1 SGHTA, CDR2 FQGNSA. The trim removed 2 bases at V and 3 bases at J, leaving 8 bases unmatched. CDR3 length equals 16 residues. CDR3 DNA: TGTGCCAGCAGCTTATCCGGGAACAGGGGGGACTATGGCTACACCTTC. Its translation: CASSLSGNRGDYGYTF.

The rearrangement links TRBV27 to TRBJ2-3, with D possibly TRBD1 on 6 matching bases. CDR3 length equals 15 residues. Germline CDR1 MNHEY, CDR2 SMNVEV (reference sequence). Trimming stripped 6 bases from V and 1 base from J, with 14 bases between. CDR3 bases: TGTGCCAGCAGCCCACTCAGACAGGGCACAGATACGCAGTATTTT. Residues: CASSPLRQGTDTQYF.

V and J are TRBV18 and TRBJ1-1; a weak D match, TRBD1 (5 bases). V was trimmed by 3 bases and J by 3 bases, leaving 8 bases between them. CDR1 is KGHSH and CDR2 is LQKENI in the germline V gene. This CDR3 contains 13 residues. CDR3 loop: CASSPGGDTEAFF. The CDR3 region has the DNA TGTGCCAGCTCACCGGGAGGGGACACTGAAGCTTTCTTT. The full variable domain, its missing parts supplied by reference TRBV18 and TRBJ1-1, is NAGVMQNPRHLVRRRGQEARLRCSPMKGHSHVYWYRQLPEEGLKFMVYLQKENIIDESGMPKERFSAEFPKEGPSILRIQQVVRGDSAAYFCASSPGGDTEAFFGQGTRLTVV.

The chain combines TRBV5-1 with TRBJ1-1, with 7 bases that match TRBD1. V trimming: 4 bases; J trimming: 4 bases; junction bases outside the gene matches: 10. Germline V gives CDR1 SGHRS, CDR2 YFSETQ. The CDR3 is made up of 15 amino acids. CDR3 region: CASSTSTGFSTEAFF. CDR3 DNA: TGCGCCAGCAGCACCTCGACAGGGTTTAGCACTGAAGCTTTCTTT.

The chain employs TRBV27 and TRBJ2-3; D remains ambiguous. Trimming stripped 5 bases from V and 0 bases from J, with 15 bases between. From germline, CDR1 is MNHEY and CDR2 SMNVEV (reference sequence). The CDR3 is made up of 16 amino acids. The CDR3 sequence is CASSLLSGSSTDTQYF. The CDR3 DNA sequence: TGTGCCAGCAGTCTTTTATCGGGTTCTAGCACAGATACGCAGTATTTT.

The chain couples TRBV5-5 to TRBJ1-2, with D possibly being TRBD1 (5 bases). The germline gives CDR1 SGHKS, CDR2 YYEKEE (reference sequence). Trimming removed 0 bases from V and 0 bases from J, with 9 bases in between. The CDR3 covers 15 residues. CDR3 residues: CASSLEQASNYGYTF. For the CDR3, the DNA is TGTGCCAGCAGCTTGGAACAGGCATCTAACTATGGCTACACCTTC.

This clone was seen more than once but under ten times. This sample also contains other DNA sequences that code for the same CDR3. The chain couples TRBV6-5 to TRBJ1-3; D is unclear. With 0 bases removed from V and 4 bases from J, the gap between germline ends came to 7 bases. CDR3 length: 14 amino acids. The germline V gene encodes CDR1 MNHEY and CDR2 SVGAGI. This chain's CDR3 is CASSYSRGGNTIYF. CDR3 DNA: TGTGCCAGCAGTTACTCGAGAGGAGGAAACACCATATATTTT.

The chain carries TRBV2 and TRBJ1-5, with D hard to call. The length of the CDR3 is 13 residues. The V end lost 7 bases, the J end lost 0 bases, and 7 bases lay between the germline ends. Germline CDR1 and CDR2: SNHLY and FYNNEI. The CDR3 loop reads CASKRDSNQPQHF. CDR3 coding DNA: TGTGCCAGCAAGCGGGATAGCAATCAGCCCCAGCATTTT.

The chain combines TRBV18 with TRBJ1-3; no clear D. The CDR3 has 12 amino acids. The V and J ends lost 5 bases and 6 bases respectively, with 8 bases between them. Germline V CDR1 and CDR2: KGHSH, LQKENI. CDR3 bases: TGTGCCAGCTCATCCCAGGAAAACACCATATATTTT. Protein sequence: CASSSQENTIYF.

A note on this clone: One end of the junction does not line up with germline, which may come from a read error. In DNA form, the CDR3 reads TGTGCCAGCAGCTACGACTACACCGAAGCTTTCTTT. The encoded protein is CASSYDYTEAFF. The V gene is TRBV7-9, the J gene TRBJ1-1, with D unresolved. The germline CDR1 and CDR2 sequences are SEHNR and FQNEAQ (reference sequence). The CDR3 runs to 12 residues.

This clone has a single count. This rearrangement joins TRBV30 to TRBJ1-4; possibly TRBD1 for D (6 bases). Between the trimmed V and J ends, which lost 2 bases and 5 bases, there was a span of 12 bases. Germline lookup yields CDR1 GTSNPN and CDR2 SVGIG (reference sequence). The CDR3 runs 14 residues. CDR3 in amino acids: CAWSFRTENEKLFF. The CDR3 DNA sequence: TGTGCCTGGAGTTTCCGGACAGAAAATGAAAAACTGTTTTTT. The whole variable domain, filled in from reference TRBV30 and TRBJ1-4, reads SQTIHQWPATLVQPVGSPLSLECTVEGTSNPNLYWYRQAAGRGLQLLFYSVGIGQISSEVPQNLSASRPQDRQFILSSKKLLLSDSGFYLCAWSFRTENEKLFFGSGTQLSVL.

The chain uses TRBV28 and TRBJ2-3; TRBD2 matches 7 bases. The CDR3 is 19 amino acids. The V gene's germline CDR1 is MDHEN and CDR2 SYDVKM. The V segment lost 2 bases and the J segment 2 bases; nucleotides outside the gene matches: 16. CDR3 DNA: TGTGCCAGCAGTTTAGTGGGACTACAAACCGGGGCACACACAGATACGCAGTATTTT. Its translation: CASSLVGLQTGAHTDTQYF.